This T cell receptor (beta chain) was sequenced in a study of T cell responses to AZD1222 COVID-19 vaccine. About the study: Pooled together were second doses at about 4 or about 12 weeks.

In its sample, this clone was seen once. Its antigen is undetermined. Clones were read by immunoSEQ multiplex PCR, and TCRdb kept only the in-frame ones, dropping some. The sample records about 97,000 clones, roughly 90% being singletons. The germline CDR1 and CDR2 sequences are MDHEN and SYDVKM. The CDR3 is 12 residues long. V lost 8 bases to trimming and J lost 3 bases, with 10 bases between them. Study-level results: Compared with day 0, the breadth and depth of the Spike-specific TCR repertoire rose significantly after two doses of AZD1222. Just five to seven people given AZD1222 tested seropositive at baseline. Only after the peak T cell response were repertoires sampled.

The source is an adult in good health. The chain links TRBV28 to TRBJ1-2; D remains unclear. The sequences come from peripheral blood, collected on day 0 of AZD1222 vaccination. CDR3 sequence: CASGINYYGYTF. In DNA, the CDR3 is TGTGCCAGCGGAATCAACTACTATGGCTACACCTTC.